The 21 T cell receptor beta chains below come from one sample, sequenced in a study of blood T cell repertoires in COVID-19. Sequencing used immunoSEQ multiplex PCR; TCRdb keeps in-frame clones, though not all of them. The sample records about 280,000 clones, over 75% being singletons. The sample taken for sequencing was peripheral blood. The receptors come from a human donor in a cohort sampled during active COVID-19.

The rearrangement joins TRBV14 to TRBJ1-6, with a weak D call TRBD1 (5 bases). Germline loops: CDR1 SGHDN, CDR2 FVKESK. This CDR3 region has 13 residues. V was pared by 2 bases and J by 8 bases, with 7 bases between. Written as DNA, the CDR3 is TGTGCCAGCAGCCAAACCAGGGATTCACCCCTCCACTTT. Translation gives CASSQTRDSPLHF.

V gene TRBV29-1 combines with J gene TRBJ2-7; 10 bases line up with TRBD2. The CDR3 totals 13 residues. V was clipped by 3 bases and J by 3 bases; unmatched bases: 2. CDR1 and CDR2 from the germline V gene are SQVTM and ANQGSEA. The DNA of the CDR3 is TGCAGCGTTGAGGCTAGCGGGGGCTACGAGCAGTACTTC. It specifies CSVEASGGYEQYF.

The gene calls are TRBV7-8 and TRBJ1-2, with D maybe TRBD1 (6 bases). The ends were cut back, 4 bases at V and 4 bases at J, with 10 bases in the middle. The CDR3 runs to 13 residues. Germline lookup yields CDR1 SGHVS and CDR2 FQNEAQ. The CDR3 reads CASSSSGAYGYTF. The CDR3 DNA is TGTGCCAGCAGCTCCTCAGGGGCCTATGGCTACACCTTC.

The chain couples TRBV9 to TRBJ1-1; 11 nucleotides line up with TRBD1. The V gene end was trimmed by 4 bases and the J gene end by 2 bases; junction bases not matched to a gene: 10. The CDR3 totals 17 residues. From germline, CDR1 is SGDLS and CDR2 YYNGEE. The CDR3 is CASSPGQGAPTNTEAFF. The CDR3 DNA follows: TGTGCCAGCAGCCCAGGACAGGGGGCGCCGACTAACACTGAAGCTTTCTTT.

The rearrangement links TRBV3-1 (or the pseudogene TRBV3-2) to TRBJ2-5; tentatively, D is TRBD2 (7 bases). CDR3 length equals 17 residues. V lost 4 bases to trimming and J lost 5 bases, with 23 bases between them. Germline CDR1 reads LGHDT; CDR2 reads YNNKEL (reference sequence). CDR3 sequence reads: CASSRPLRGGGPETQYF. Written as DNA, the CDR3 is TGTGCCAGCAGCCGTCCCCTAAGGGGGGGAGGGCCGGAGACCCAGTACTTC.

The chain combines TRBV15 with TRBJ2-1, with 10 bases lining up with TRBD2. Germline trimming cut 5 bases from V and 7 bases from J; bases unmatched to any gene: 11. The CDR3 has 16 residues. CDR1 LNHNV and CDR2 YYDKDF come from the germline V gene (reference sequence). The CDR3 reads CATSEGASGSRNEQFF. Here the CDR3 DNA reads TGTGCCACCAGCGAGGGGGCTAGCGGGAGTAGAAATGAGCAGTTCTTC.

J is TRBJ1-5 and V is TRBV7-9; 8 nucleotides agree with TRBD1. This CDR3 is built from 13 residues. V trimming: 5 bases; J trimming: 12 bases; junction bases outside the gene matches: 9. Looked up from germline, CDR1 is SEHNR and CDR2 is FQNEAQ (reference sequence). In nucleotides, the CDR3 is TGTGCCAGCAGCGGGCCGGGACAGGCCGGCCAGCATTTT. Its protein product is CASSGPGQAGQHF.

The table lists this clone with a count of one. The chain combines TRBV4-2 with TRBJ2-1; no clear D gene. Germline V lookup: CDR1 LGHNA, CDR2 YNFKEQ. Trimming removed 0 bases at V and 7 bases at J, with 10 bases between. This CDR3 spans 14 amino acids. In nucleotides, the CDR3 is TGTGCCAGCAGCCAAGACCCTAGTATAAATGAGCAGTTCTTC. Its protein product is CASSQDPSINEQFF.

The chain is built from TRBV2 and TRBJ2-1, with 9 bases lining up with TRBD1. This CDR3 region has 15 residues. Germline CDR1 SNHLY, CDR2 FYNNEI. The junction had 5 bases not matched to a gene; V was cut back by 6 bases and J by 2 bases. For the CDR3, the DNA is TGTGCCAGCAGCCCGGACAGGGGTACCTACAATGAGCAGTTCTTC. Translating gives CASSPDRGTYNEQFF. The whole variable domain, remainder taken from reference TRBV2 and TRBJ2-1, is EPEVTQTPSHQVTQMGQEVILRCVPISNHLYFYWYRQILGQKVEFLVSFYNNEISEKSEIFDDQFSVERPDGSNFTLKIRSTKLEDSAMYFCASSPDRGTYNEQFFGPGTRLTVL.

V and J are TRBV9 and TRBJ2-7; 11 bases match TRBD1. Germline CDR1 SGDLS, CDR2 YYNGEE. This CDR3 spans 14 amino acids. After removal of 0 bases from V and 5 bases from J, the junction contained 1 base not matched to a gene. CDR3 region: CASSVGTGGHEQYF. Here the CDR3 DNA reads TGTGCCAGCAGCGTAGGGACAGGGGGCCACGAGCAGTACTTC.

By share, this clone counts as medium-sized. The chain uses TRBV11-2 and TRBJ2-7; 16 bases fit TRBD2. V lost 6 bases and J lost 5; bases outside the gene matches: 10. The CDR3 sequence is 17 residues long. Germline V lookup: CDR1 SGHAT, CDR2 FQNNGV. The CDR3 sequence: CASRGLAGGPKEHEQYF. In DNA, the CDR3 is TGTGCCAGCAGGGGACTAGCGGGAGGGCCGAAGGAACACGAGCAGTACTTC.

The chain uses TRBV5-1 and TRBJ2-7, with TRBD1 as a possible D gene (6 bases). V was clipped by 0 bases and J by 6 bases, with 7 bases between them. The CDR3 runs to 12 residues. CDR1 and CDR2 from the germline V gene are SGHRS and YFSETQ. CDR3 in amino acids: CASSLEGGEQYF. CDR3 sequence (DNA): TGCGCCAGCAGCTTGGAAGGGGGCGAGCAGTACTTC.

J is TRBJ1-4 and V is TRBV30, with 7 bases identical to TRBD1. Germline V gene data show CDR1 as GTSNPN and CDR2 as SVGIG (reference sequence). The CDR3 runs to 14 residues. V shed 5 bases and J 3 bases; nucleotides not matched to a gene: 6. The CDR3 DNA follows: TGTGCCTGGCTGTTCAGGGGGGCTAATGAAAAACTGTTTTTT. This sequence encodes CAWLFRGANEKLFF.

The V gene is TRBV2, the J gene TRBJ2-7; D gene ambiguous. V lost 6 bases, J lost 2 bases, and 8 bases lay in between. Germline V gene sequence: CDR1 SNHLY, CDR2 FYNNEI. The CDR3 loop spans 12 amino acids. CDR3 nucleotides: TGTGCCAGCAGGTTAACAGCCTACGAGCAGTACTTC. Amino acid sequence: CASRLTAYEQYF.

The rearrangement links TRBV30 to TRBJ1-2; 9 positions match TRBD1. CDR3 size: 15 residues. Trimming cost V 7 bases and J 4 bases; bases outside gene matches: 13. The germline CDR1 and CDR2 sequences are GTSNPN and SVGIG (reference sequence). CDR3 region: CASTPGTGIFYGYTF. The CDR3 DNA is TGTGCCTCAACCCCCGGGACAGGGATATTCTATGGCTACACCTTC. The whole variable domain, remainder taken from reference TRBV30 and TRBJ1-2, is SQTIHQWPATLVQPVGSPLSLECTVEGTSNPNLYWYRQAAGRGLQLLFYSVGIGQISSEVPQNLSASRPQDRQFILSSKKLLLSDSGFYLCASTPGTGIFYGYTFGSGTRLTVV.

This clone was seen more than once but under ten times. The chain carries TRBV5-1 and TRBJ1-1; 7 positions match TRBD1. The CDR3 extends over 13 amino acids. Germline CDR1 SGHRS, CDR2 YFSETQ. V trimming: 4 bases; J trimming: 3 bases; junction bases outside the gene matches: 3. CDR3 nucleotide sequence: TGCGCCAGCAGCGTGCAGGGGGACACTGAAGCTTTCTTT. Protein sequence: CASSVQGDTEAFF.

The genes are TRBV24-1 and TRBJ2-3, with 12 nucleotides matching TRBD2. V gave up 3 bases and J gave up 0 bases; unmatched junction bases: 6. Germline V gene sequence: CDR1 KGHDR, CDR2 SFDVKD. This CDR3 comprises 18 residues. The CDR3 region has the DNA TGTGCCACCAGTGATCCTCAAGGGACTAGCGGGAGCACAGATACGCAGTATTTT. The encoded protein is CATSDPQGTSGSTDTQYF.

The gene calls are TRBV6-6 and TRBJ2-7; D is possibly TRBD2 (6 bases). There are 16 residues in the CDR3. Germline V gives CDR1 MNHNY, CDR2 SVGAGI (reference sequence). The ends were cut back, 5 bases at V and 1 base at J, with 18 bases in the middle. Here the CDR3 DNA reads TGTGCCAGCAGTCGAACTAGCATACAGATATCCTACGAGCAGTACTTC. This codes for CASSRTSIQISYEQYF.

In its sample, this clone was seen many times. This chain links TRBV5-1 with TRBJ1-1, with D possibly matching TRBD1 (6 bases). This CDR3 spans 14 amino acids. Per the germline V gene, CDR1 is SGHRS and CDR2 is YFSETQ. Trimming took 4 bases from V and 1 from J, leaving 11 bases between them. The CDR3 protein is CASSPGHQNTEAFF. CDR3 nucleotide sequence: TGCGCCAGCAGCCCGGGACATCAGAACACTGAAGCTTTCTTT.

The V call is TRBV30, the J call TRBJ1-4; the match to TRBD1 covers 7 bases. J gave up 5 bases and V 2 bases, and 5 bases lay outside the gene matches. Per the germline V gene, CDR1 is GTSNPN and CDR2 is SVGIG (reference sequence). The CDR3 has 14 amino acids. CDR3 DNA sequence: TGTGCCTGGAGTCCGACAGGGTGGAATGAAAAACTGTTTTTT. Its translation is CAWSPTGWNEKLFF.

This clone was seen a single time. The rearrangement joins TRBV7-2 to TRBJ2-7; tentatively, D is TRBD2 (6 bases). Germline V gene lookup returns CDR1 SGHTA and CDR2 FQGNSA. The CDR3 loop spans 14 amino acids. Trimming stripped 3 bases from V and 7 bases from J, with 16 bases between. The CDR3 region is CASSFVGGVGEQYF. The CDR3 DNA sequence: TGTGCCAGCAGCTTTGTGGGAGGAGTAGGGGAGCAGTACTTC.